Sequencing of this T cell receptor (beta chain) was carried out in a study of OX40 agonist ivuxolimab in advanced cancers. Broader study findings: By week 6 at 0.1 to 3.0 mg/kg, blood CD4+ and CD8+ T cells had expanded clonally. Determination of antigen specificity was not performed for the expanded peripheral T cells.

Sequencing was performed with immunoSEQ multiplex PCR; in TCRdb, only in-frame clones are kept and a portion is missing. The sample lists about 69,000 clones, 89% seen once, with 3% to 4% in the top ten. From germline, CDR1 is SGHAT and CDR2 FQNNGV. After removal of 6 bases from V and 5 bases from J, the junction contained 12 bases not matched to a gene. The CDR3 consists of 16 residues. Concerning this clone: Its specificity is not known.

Systemic immunosuppression or a history of autoimmune disease excluded patients. The rearrangement uses TRBV11-2 and TRBJ2-2; 7 bases line up with TRBD2. Source: CD4+ or CD8+ T cells sorted from blood, taken in a trial of the OX40 agonist ivuxolimab. The clonotype originates from an adult with an advanced solid tumor such as melanoma, head and neck, liver or kidney cancer. For the CDR3, the DNA is TGTGCCAGCAGTCTCCCATCCCTAGCGGTAACCGGGGAGCTGTTTTTT. It is translated as CASSLPSLAVTGELFF.